This record looks at one T cell receptor beta chain sequence and its context. The antigen is not known. CDR3 size: 12 residues. Trimming stripped 4 bases from V and 3 bases from J, with 9 bases between. Germline CDR1 is SQVTM and CDR2 is ANQGSEA. This sample was included in a study of CD8+ T cells in alopecia areata. In the study overall: Twice a day, 5 to 10 mg of oral tofacitinib was administered to treated patients. Whole-study results and caveats: Whereas mice showed it more clearly, TCR sharing across patients was murkier, possibly because of HLA. An increase in clonality over normal scalp was evident in lesional scalp, especially alopecia totalis/universalis.

The treatment: oral pan-JAK inhibitor, 5-10 mg twice daily. Isolation of CD4+ and CD8+ T cells from PBMCs was achieved by sorting. In each case, RNA was isolated and then reverse transcribed into cDNA as the sequencing template. The data were produced by immunoSEQ multiplex PCR, yet TCRdb's version contains in-frame clones alone and is incomplete. The sample lists approximately 200,000 clones; 45% to 65% were seen once. The clonotype originates from a human donor with alopecia areata. The sequencing here drew on CD4+ T cells sorted from blood, taken at week 4, from a patient treated with tofacitinib. The V and J genes are TRBV29-1 and TRBJ2-5; D is unresolved. The CDR3 reads CSVGTDKETQYF. CDR3 in DNA: TGCAGCGTTGGGACCGACAAAGAGACCCAGTACTTC. Variable domain in full (rest from reference TRBV29-1 and TRBJ2-5): SAVISQKPSRDICQRGTSLTIQCQVDSQVTMMFWYRQQPGQSLTLIATANQGSEATYESGFVIDKFPISRPNLTFSTLTVSNMSPEDSSIYLCSVGTDKETQYFGPGTRLLVL.